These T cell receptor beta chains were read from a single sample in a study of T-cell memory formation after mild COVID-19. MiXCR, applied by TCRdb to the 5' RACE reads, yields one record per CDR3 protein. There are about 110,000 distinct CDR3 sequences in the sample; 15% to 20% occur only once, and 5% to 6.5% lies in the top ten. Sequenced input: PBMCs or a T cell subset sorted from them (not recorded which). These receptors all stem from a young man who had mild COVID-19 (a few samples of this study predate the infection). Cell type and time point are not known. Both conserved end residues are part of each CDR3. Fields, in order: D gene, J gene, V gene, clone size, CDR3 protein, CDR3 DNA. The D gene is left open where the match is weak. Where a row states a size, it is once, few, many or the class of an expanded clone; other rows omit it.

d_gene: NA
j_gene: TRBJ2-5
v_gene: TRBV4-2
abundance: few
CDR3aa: CASSQNHQTQYF
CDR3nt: TGTGCCAGCAGCCAAAACCACCAGACCCAGTACTTC

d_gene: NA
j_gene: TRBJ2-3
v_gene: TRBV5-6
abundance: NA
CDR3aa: CASSTGQTYSGTDTQYF
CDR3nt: TGTGCCAGCAGCACCGGACAGACCTACAGTGGCACAGATACGCAGTATTTT

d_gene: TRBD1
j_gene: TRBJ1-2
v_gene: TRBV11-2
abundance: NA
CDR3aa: CASSARTGSYGNTF
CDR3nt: TGTGCCAGCAGCGCCCGGACAGGGAGCTATGGCAACACCTTC

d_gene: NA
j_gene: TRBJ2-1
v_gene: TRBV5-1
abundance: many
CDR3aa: CASSLAAATYNEQFF
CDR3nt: TGCGCCAGCAGCTTGGCCGCTGCCACCTACAATGAGCAGTTCTTC

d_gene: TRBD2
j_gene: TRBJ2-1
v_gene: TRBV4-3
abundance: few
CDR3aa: CATMGGTSGAYEQFF
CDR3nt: TGCGCCACCATGGGGGGGACTAGCGGGGCCTATGAGCAGTTCTTC

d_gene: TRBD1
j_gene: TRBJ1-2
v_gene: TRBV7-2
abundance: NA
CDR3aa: CASSFITGGGSEGYTF
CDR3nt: TGTGCCAGCAGCTTCATTACAGGGGGCGGGTCGGAGGGCTACACCTTC

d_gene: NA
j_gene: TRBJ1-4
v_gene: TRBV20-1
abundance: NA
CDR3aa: CSARLSPGNEKLFF
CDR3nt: TGCAGTGCTAGGTTAAGTCCGGGGAATGAAAAACTGTTTTTT

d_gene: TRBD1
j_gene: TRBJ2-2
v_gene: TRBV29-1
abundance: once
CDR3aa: CSVGRDRSTGELFF
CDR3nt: TGCAGCGTCGGGCGGGACAGGTCGACCGGGGAGCTGTTTTTT

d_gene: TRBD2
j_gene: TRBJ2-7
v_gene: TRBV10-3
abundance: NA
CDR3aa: CAISESLAGDHSYEQYF
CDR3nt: TGTGCCATCAGTGAGTCGCTAGCGGGGGACCACTCCTACGAGCAGTACTTC

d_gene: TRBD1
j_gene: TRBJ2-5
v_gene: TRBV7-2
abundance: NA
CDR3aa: CASRQGDGETQYF
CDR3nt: TGTGCCAGCAGACAGGGGGACGGAGAGACCCAGTACTTC

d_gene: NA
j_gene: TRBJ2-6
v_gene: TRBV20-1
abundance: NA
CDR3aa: CSASVYSGANVLTF
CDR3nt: TGCAGTGCTTCTGTTTACTCTGGGGCCAACGTCCTGACTTTC

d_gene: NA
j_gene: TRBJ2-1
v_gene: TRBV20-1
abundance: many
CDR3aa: CSASSGDNEQFF
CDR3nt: TGCAGTGCTAGCTCGGGAGACAATGAGCAGTTCTTC

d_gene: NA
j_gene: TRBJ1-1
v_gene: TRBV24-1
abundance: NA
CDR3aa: CATGGAFF
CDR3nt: TGTGCCACCGGGGGAGCTTTCTTT

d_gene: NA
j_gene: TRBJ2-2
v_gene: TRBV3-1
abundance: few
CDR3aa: CASAQTWGAGTGELFF
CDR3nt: TGTGCCAGCGCCCAAACTTGGGGGGCCGGCACCGGGGAGCTGTTTTTT

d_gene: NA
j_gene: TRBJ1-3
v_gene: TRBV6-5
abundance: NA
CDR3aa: CASSDAYSGNTIYF
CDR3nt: TGTGCCAGCAGTGACGCCTACTCTGGAAACACCATATATTTT

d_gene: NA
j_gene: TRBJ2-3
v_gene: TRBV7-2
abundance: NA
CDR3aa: CASSLTRGTGDTQYF
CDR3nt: TGTGCCAGCAGCCTTACAAGGGGTACAGGGGATACGCAGTATTTT

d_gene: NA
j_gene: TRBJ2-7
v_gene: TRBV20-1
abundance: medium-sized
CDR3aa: CSARATGPRDEQYF
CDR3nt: TGCAGTGCTAGAGCGACAGGCCCTCGCGACGAGCAGTACTTC

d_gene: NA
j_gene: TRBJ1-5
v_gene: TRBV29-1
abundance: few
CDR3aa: CSVVETGDQPQHF
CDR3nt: TGCAGCGTTGTCGAGACAGGTGATCAGCCCCAGCATTTT

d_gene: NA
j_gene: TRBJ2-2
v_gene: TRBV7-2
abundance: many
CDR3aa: CASSFSLNTGELFF
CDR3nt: TGTGCCAGCAGCTTTTCATTGAACACCGGGGAGCTGTTTTTT

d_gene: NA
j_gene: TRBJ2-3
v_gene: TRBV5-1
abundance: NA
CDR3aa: CASSLSLGPDTQYF
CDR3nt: TGCGCCAGCAGCTTGAGTTTAGGGCCAGATACGCAGTATTTT

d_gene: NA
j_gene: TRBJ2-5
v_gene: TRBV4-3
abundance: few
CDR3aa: CASSRQVGETQYF
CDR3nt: TGCGCCAGCAGCCGACAGGTTGGGGAGACCCAGTACTTC

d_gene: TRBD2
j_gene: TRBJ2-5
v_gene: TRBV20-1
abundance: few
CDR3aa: CSARDSGGPQETQYF
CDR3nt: TGCAGTGCTAGAGACAGCGGGGGACCTCAAGAGACCCAGTACTTC

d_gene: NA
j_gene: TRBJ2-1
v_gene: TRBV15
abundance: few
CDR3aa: CATSREAGERNEQFF
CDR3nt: TGTGCCACCAGCAGAGAGGCAGGGGAGAGGAATGAGCAGTTCTTC

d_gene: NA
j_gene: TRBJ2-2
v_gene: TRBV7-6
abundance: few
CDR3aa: CASSSSRGNTGELFF
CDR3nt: TGTGCCAGCAGCTCCTCGAGGGGGAACACCGGGGAGCTGTTTTTT

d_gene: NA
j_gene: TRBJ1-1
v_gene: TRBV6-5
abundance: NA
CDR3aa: CASSYRRDGEAFF
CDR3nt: TGTGCCAGCAGTTACAGGAGGGACGGTGAAGCTTTCTTT

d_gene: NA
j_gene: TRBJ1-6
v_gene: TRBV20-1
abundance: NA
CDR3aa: CSARPGQTENSPLHF
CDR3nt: TGCAGTGCTAGACCCGGACAGACCGAAAATTCACCCCTCCACTTT

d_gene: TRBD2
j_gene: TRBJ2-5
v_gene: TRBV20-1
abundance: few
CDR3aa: CSASTSGQETQYF
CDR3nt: TGCAGTGCTTCGACTAGCGGCCAAGAGACCCAGTACTTC

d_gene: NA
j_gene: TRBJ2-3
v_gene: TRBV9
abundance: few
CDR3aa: CASSSFAKISSTDTQYF
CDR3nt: TGTGCCAGCAGCTCCTTCGCCAAGATTTCTAGCACAGATACGCAGTATTTT

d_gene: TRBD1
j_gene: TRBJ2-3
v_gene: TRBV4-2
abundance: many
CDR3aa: CASSLQTGGRTDTQYF
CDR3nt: TGTGCCAGCAGCCTCCAAACAGGGGGACGCACAGATACGCAGTATTTT

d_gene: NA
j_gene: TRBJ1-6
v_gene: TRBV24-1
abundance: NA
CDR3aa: CATSDRDSPLHF
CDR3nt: TGTGCCACCAGTGATAGGGATTCACCCCTCCACTTT

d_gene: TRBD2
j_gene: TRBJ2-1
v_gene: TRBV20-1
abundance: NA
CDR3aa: CSVAGGPRIHEQFF
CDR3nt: TGCAGTGTGGCGGGGGGGCCCAGGATTCATGAGCAGTTCTTC

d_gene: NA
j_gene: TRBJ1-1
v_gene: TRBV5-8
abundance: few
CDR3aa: CASTPRGGLRVAGNTEAFF
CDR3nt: TGTGCCAGCACCCCTCGGGGGGGGCTTCGGGTCGCCGGGAACACTGAAGCTTTCTTT

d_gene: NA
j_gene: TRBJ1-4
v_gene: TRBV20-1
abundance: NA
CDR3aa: CSAGVALGEEKLFF
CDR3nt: TGCAGTGCTGGGGTCGCTCTCGGGGAGGAAAAACTGTTTTTT

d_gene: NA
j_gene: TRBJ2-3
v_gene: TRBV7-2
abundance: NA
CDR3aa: CASSSRGSTDTQYF
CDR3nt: TGTGCCAGCAGCTCCCGGGGGTCCACAGATACGCAGTATTTT

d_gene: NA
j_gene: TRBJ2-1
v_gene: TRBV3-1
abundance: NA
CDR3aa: CASSPSPGAANEQFF
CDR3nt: TGTGCCAGCAGCCCAAGCCCGGGGGCCGCTAATGAGCAGTTCTTC

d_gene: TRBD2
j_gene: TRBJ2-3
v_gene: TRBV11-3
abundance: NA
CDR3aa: CASSMRGATDTQYF
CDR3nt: TGTGCCAGCAGTATGCGGGGGGCCACAGATACGCAGTATTTT

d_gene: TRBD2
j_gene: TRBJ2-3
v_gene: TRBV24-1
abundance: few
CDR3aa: CATKASGGPTDTQYF
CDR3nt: TGTGCCACCAAGGCTAGCGGGGGGCCCACAGATACGCAGTATTTT

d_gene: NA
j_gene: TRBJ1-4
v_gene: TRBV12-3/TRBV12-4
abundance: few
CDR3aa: CASSGGSSDEKLFF
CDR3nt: TGTGCCAGCAGCGGGGGGAGCAGTGATGAAAAACTGTTTTTT

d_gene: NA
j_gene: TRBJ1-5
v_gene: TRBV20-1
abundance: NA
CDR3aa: CSGTNSNQPQHF
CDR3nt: TGCAGTGGAACCAATAGCAATCAGCCCCAGCATTTT

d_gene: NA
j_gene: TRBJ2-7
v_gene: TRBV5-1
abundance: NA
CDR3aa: CASSRSDSYEQYF
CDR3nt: TGCGCCAGCAGCAGAAGTGACAGCTACGAGCAGTACTTC

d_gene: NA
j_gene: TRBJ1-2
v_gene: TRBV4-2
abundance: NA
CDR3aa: CASSREGDLYGYTF
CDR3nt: TGTGCCAGCAGCCGGGAGGGGGACCTTTATGGCTACACCTTC

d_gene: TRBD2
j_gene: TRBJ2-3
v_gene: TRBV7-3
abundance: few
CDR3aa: CASSSIAGGGTDTQYF
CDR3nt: TGTGCCAGCAGCTCCATAGCGGGGGGAGGCACAGATACGCAGTATTTT

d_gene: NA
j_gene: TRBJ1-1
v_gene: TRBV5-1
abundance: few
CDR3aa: CASSLAMGNTEAFF
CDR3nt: TGCGCCAGCAGCTTGGCCATGGGGAACACTGAAGCTTTCTTT

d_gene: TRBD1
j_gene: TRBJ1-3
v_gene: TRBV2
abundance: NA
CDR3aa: CASSRQGGNTIYF
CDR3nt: TGTGCCAGCAGCCGACAGGGTGGAAACACCATATATTTT

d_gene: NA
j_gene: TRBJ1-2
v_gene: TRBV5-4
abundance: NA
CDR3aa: CASSSQQESGYTF
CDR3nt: TGTGCCAGCAGCTCGCAACAGGAGAGCGGCTACACCTTC

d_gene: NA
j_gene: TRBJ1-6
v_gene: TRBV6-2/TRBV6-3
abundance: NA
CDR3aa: CASKEVDSPLHF
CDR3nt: TGTGCCAGCAAGGAGGTGGATTCACCCCTCCACTTT

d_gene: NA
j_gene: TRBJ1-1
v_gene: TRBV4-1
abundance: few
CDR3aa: CASSQDPGNTEAFF
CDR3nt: TGCGCCAGCAGCCAAGATCCCGGGAACACTGAAGCTTTCTTT

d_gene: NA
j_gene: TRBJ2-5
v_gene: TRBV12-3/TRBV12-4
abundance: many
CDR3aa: CASGLDQETQYF
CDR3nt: TGTGCCAGCGGGCTAGACCAAGAGACCCAGTACTTC

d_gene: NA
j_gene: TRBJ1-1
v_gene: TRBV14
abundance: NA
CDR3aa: CASSQGGLVGTEAFF
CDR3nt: TGTGCCAGCAGCCAAGGGGGTCTGGTAGGGACTGAAGCTTTCTTT

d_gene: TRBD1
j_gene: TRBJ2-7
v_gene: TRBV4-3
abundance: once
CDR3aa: CASSQDRGQGGYEQYF
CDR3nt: TGCGCCAGCAGCCAAGATAGGGGACAGGGGGGCTACGAGCAGTACTTC